The sequence of this T cell receptor beta chain was determined in a study of early T cells in non-severe SARS-CoV-2 infection (dated by TCRdb to about 2021). For the study in its entirety: Because TCR sequencing was done on bulk RNA from unsorted whole blood, the alpha and beta chains could not be paired. Paper-wide results and their limitations: Matching against VDJdb was skewed toward anti-spike CD8 responses, likely underestimated virus-specific expansions, and missed private and CD4 specificities.

Library construction relied on 5' RACE. TCRdb lists the instrument as NextSeq 500. The TCR library protocol attached unique molecular identifiers to individual cDNA molecules to correct for sequencing error and PCR bias. Both TCR alpha and beta chains were sequenced, and tight co-correlation was observed between alpha and beta sequence abundances in each sample. For the original study's pipeline: Decombinator V4 was used to annotate the V gene, J gene and CDR3 of the TCR sequences. Expanded TCRs were defined as changing significantly between any two time points under a Poisson model with p below 0.0001. TCR abundances were normalised to the total number of TCRs sequenced in each sample and reported as counts per million. TRAV1-2 paired with TRAJ12, TRAJ20 or TRAJ33 defined MAIT TCRs, while TRAV10 paired with TRAJ18 defined iNKT TCRs. VDJdb, accessed 1 November 2021, was searched for CMV, EBV and SARS-CoV-2 annotated TCRs, excluding TCRs annotated for multiple antigens. In TCRdb, the public reads were trimmed at Q25 with fastp and aligned with MiXCR, with productive beta chains retained. Under each unique CDR3 protein, matching rows form one entry showing the most common genes and DNA. TCRdb's processing, not the study's, gives the V and J calls here. The sample table holds 60,000 to 70,000 distinct CDR3 sequences, of which 4.5% to 7.5% were seen once. The ten largest clonotypes hold around 3.4% of the sample.

In this sample, this clonotype turned up many times. Its target antigen remains unknown. No much larger clone exists at a distance of one base, and base qualities are not known. The CDR3 goes from the cysteine to the phenylalanine over 13 residues. Here the CDR3 DNA is all that survives: 39 bases in frame from base 1. The junction shows trimming of 3 bases on V and 3 bases on J, plus 9 bases between the germline ends. CDR1 is given as DFQATT and CDR2 as SNEGSKA, both from the germline V gene (reference sequence). A case-control design nested within a healthcare worker cohort in London, UK, was used, with weekly nasopharyngeal swab PCR tests and blood sampling performed. Healthcare workers were enrolled in the week of the UK lockdown, from 23 to 31 March 2020, and were followed every week for up to about 16 weeks.

The source of this sequence is an adult who was a healthcare worker with PCR-confirmed SARS-CoV-2 infection or an uninfected control (not recorded which). The V gene is TRBV20-1 and the J gene is TRBJ1-3; the D gene cannot be named for sure. Sequenced material: whole blood, taken at baseline. The nucleotide sequence is given as TGCAGTGCTAGCCTCCAATTTGGAAACACCATATATTTT. Translated, it gives CSASLQFGNTIYF.